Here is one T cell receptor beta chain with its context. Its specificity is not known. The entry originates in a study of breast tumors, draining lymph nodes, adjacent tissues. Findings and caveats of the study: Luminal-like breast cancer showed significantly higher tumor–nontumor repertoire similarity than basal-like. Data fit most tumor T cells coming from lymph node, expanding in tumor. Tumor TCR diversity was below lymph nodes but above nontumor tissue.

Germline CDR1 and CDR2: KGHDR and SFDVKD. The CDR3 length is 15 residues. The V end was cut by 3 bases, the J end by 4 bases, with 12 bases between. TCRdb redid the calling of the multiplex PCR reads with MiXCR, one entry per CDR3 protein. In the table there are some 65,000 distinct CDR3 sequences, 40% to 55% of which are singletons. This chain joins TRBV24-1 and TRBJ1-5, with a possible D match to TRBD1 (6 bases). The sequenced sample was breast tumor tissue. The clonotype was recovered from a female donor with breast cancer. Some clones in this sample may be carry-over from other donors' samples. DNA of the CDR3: TGTGCCACCAGTGATGCAGGGGTCGAGAATCAGCCCCAGCATTTT. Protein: CATSDAGVENQPQHF.